This T cell receptor beta chain comes out of a study of shared clonotypes between healthy human individuals. Turning to the study itself: The study drew on two women and a few men aged 18 to 49 as donors. Per-donor plates numbered three CD4 naive, three CD4 memory, two CD8 naive and one CD8 memory.

Naive-designated CD8 cells lacked CD45RO, were positively enriched for CCR7, and omitted terminally differentiated effector memory CD45RA+ cells. The CDR3 is 18 amino acids. Sequencing was performed with immunoSEQ multiplex PCR; in TCRdb, only in-frame clones are kept and a portion is missing. The sample lists more than 2 million clones; roughly 93% were seen once. The chain is built from TRBV1 and TRBJ2-2; TRBD2 reflects the table's D call only, with no check against the DNA. TRBV1 represents a pseudogene. This sequence was found in a man between 18 and 29 years old in good health. Some clones in this sample may be carry-over from other donors' samples. The sequenced material came from naive CD8+ T cells from PBMCs. Here the CDR3 DNA reads TGCACCAGCAGCCAAGATAGGGCGGGAGTTCCGAACACCGGGGAGCTGTTTTTT. The encoded protein is CTSSQDRAGVPNTGELFF.